What follows are 20 T cell receptor beta chains derived from one specimen sequenced in a study of blood T cells in healthy people across ages. PCR was performed a second time for about 7 to 11 cycles using a sample-barcoded 5' primer and a J-beta primer mix. A single record per CDR3 protein comes from TCRdb applying MiXCR to the 5' RACE reads. The sample shows 800,000 to 1,000,000 distinct CDR3 sequences, approximately 49% of them seen only once. Source material: blood. The receptor set was obtained from a man between 25 and 39 years old in good health.

This clonotype was found a few times. This chain joins TRBV2 and TRBJ1-5, with TRBD1 identical over 8 bases. The CDR3 consists of 16 residues. J gave up 7 bases and V 4 bases, and 12 bases lay outside the gene matches. Germline V gives CDR1 SNHLY, CDR2 FYNNEI. The CDR3 loop is CASSGRQGSARQPQHF. The CDR3 nucleotides are TGTGCCAGCAGTGGGAGACAGGGGTCCGCGAGGCAGCCCCAGCATTTT.

This clonotype was observed a few times. The rearrangement links TRBV29-1 to TRBJ2-7; no reliable D call. Germline-derived CDR1 and CDR2 are SQVTM and ANQGSEA. CDR3 length equals 11 residues. The germline V and J ends were trimmed by 1 base and 5 bases, with 6 bases remaining between them. The CDR3 region is CSVEGANEQYF. The CDR3, as DNA: TGCAGCGTTGAAGGGGCGAACGAGCAGTACTTC.

The chain has TRBV7-2 and TRBJ2-3; perhaps TRBD2 as D (6 bases). Per germline, CDR1 SGHTA and CDR2 FQGNSA. Trimming removed 1 base from V and 8 bases from J, with 16 bases in between. This CDR3 comprises 15 residues. CDR3 sequence (DNA): TGTGCCAGCAGCTTAGTCGGGCGGGGACCAGCTACGCAGTATTTT. It translates to CASSLVGRGPATQYF.

The rearrangement joins TRBV20-1 to TRBJ2-2; TRBD2 is a possible D gene (5 bases). Germline CDR1 is DFQATT and CDR2 is SNEGSKA (reference sequence). The CDR3 is 14 amino acids. V lost 5 bases and J 6 bases, leaving 16 bases between the germline ends. This CDR3 is CSAYPAGGPGELFF. The CDR3 DNA follows: TGCAGTGCTTACCCGGCGGGCGGGCCCGGGGAGCTGTTTTTT.

This chain links TRBV7-2 with TRBJ1-2; no definite D call. V shed 3 bases and J shed 0 bases, with 23 bases lying between them. The CDR3 runs to 19 residues. Germline CDR1 reads SGHTA; CDR2 reads FQGNSA. The CDR3 bases are TGTGCCAGCAGCTTTAGCGTGTGGGCAGACGAGAAGACTAACTATGGCTACACCTTC. The encoded protein is CASSFSVWADEKTNYGYTF. Together with reference TRBV7-2 and TRBJ1-2, the CDR3 gives the full variable domain: GAGVSQSPSNKVTEKGKDVELRCDPISGHTALYWYRQSLGQGLEFLIYFQGNSAPDKSGLPSDRFSAERTGGSVSTLTIQRTQQEDSAVYLCASSFSVWADEKTNYGYTFGSGTRLTVV.

The chain joins TRBV2 to TRBJ2-5, with D uncertain. The CDR3 sequence is 13 residues long. CDR1 and CDR2 from the germline V gene are SNHLY and FYNNEI. Trimming cost V 3 bases and J 7 bases, with 12 bases left between them. CDR3 bases: TGTGCCAGCAGTGAGTCGAATTGGGGGACCCAGTACTTC. Protein sequence: CASSESNWGTQYF.

The chain couples TRBV6-1 to TRBJ1-1; D possibly corresponds to TRBD1 (5 bases). Germline-derived CDR1 and CDR2 are MNHNS and SASEGT. Trimming took off 11 bases at V and 8 bases at J, with 21 bases between the two ends. This CDR3 spans 13 amino acids. The CDR3 here is CAGTAGRGTEAFF. The DNA for the CDR3 is TGTGCCGGTACAGCAGGGAGGGGCACCGAAGCTTTCTTT.

CDR3 coding DNA: TGTGCCAGCAGCTTAGATACAGGTGTTCCCTACGAGCAGTACTTC. Translating gives CASSLDTGVPYEQYF. V and J are TRBV11-3 and TRBJ2-7; D possibly corresponds to TRBD1 (5 bases). This CDR3 spans 15 amino acids. Trimming left V 0 bases short and J 2 bases short, with 11 bases between. In germline, CDR1 is SGHNT, CDR2 YENEEA.

The gene calls are TRBV3-1 and TRBJ1-2; D not certain. Germline CDR1 reads LGHDT; CDR2 reads YNNKEL (reference sequence). The V gene lost 5 bases and the J gene lost 0 bases, with 10 bases spanning the gap. The CDR3 contains 14 residues. The CDR3 DNA follows: TGTGCCAGCAGCTTCAGCGGAGCTAACTATGGCTACACCTTC. It specifies CASSFSGANYGYTF.

A note on this clonotype: A much larger clone differs by one base, so this may be a read error. This chain uses TRBV29-1 with TRBJ2-1; the match to TRBD1 covers 8 bases. This CDR3 has 14 residues. Looked up from germline, CDR1 is SQVTM and CDR2 is ANQGSEA. The CDR3 region has the DNA TGCAGCGCCTGGACAGGGAGCTCCTGCAATGAGCAGTTCTTC. It translates to CSAWTGSSCNEQFF.

This clonotype has more than one count but fewer than ten. The chain links TRBV12-3 or TRBV12-4 to TRBJ2-7; TRBD1 agrees at 7 bases. There are 13 residues in the CDR3. Trimming at V came to 4 bases and at J to 2 bases, leaving 2 bases not matched to a gene. The CDR3 nucleotides are TGTGCCAGCAGTTGGGACAGAGCCTACGAGCAGTACTTC. Protein sequence: CASSWDRAYEQYF.

The chain's CDR3 is CASSQRAARNTIYF. CDR3 in DNA: TGTGCCAGCAGCCAACGGGCGGCCCGAAACACCATATATTTT. The chain combines TRBV3-1 with TRBJ1-3; the D is unclear. V was clipped by 2 bases and J by 5 bases, with 10 bases between them. In germline, CDR1 is LGHDT, CDR2 YNNKEL (reference sequence). The CDR3 has 14 residues.

V and J are TRBV19 and TRBJ2-3, with 9 bases fitting TRBD1. CDR1 LNHDA and CDR2 SQIVND come from the germline V gene (reference sequence). Germline trimming cut 8 bases from V and 6 bases from J; bases unmatched to any gene: 9. The CDR3 sequence is 14 residues long. CDR3 in DNA: TGTGCCAGTCAACAGGGGGCGAACTGGGATACGCAGTATTTT. This gives the protein CASQQGANWDTQYF. Full variable domain (rest looked up from reference TRBV19 and TRBJ2-3): DGGITQSPKYLFRKEGQNVTLSCEQNLNHDAMYWYRQDPGQGLRLIYYSQIVNDFQKGDIAEGYSVSREKKESFPLTVTSAQKNPTAFYLCASQQGANWDTQYFGPGTRLTVL.

V gene TRBV27 combines with J gene TRBJ2-6, with D possibly TRBD2 on 5 matching bases. V shed 7 bases and J shed 0 bases, with 16 bases lying between them. In germline, CDR1 is MNHEY, CDR2 SMNVEV (reference sequence). This CDR3 is built from 17 residues. CDR3: CASIPGSGLSGANVLTF. CDR3 sequence (DNA): TGTGCCAGCATCCCCGGGTCAGGACTCTCTGGGGCCAACGTCCTGACTTTC.

The chain recombines TRBV10-3 with TRBJ1-2; D is unclear. CDR3 length: 13 amino acids. Trimming took off 3 bases at V and 8 bases at J, with 13 bases between the two ends. From germline, CDR1 is ENHRY and CDR2 SYGVKD. This CDR3 reads CAISEVRVQGYTF. In DNA, the CDR3 is TGTGCCATCAGTGAAGTTAGGGTTCAAGGCTACACCTTC.

The gene calls are TRBV6-2 or TRBV6-3 and TRBJ2-6, with D uncertain. Germline CDR1 reads MNHEY; CDR2 reads SVGEGT. V lost 5 bases, J lost 0 bases, and 14 bases lay in between. CDR3 size: 17 residues. CDR3 loop: CASSSDMLYSGANVLTF. The CDR3 DNA follows: TGTGCCAGCAGTAGCGACATGCTCTACTCTGGGGCCAACGTCCTGACTTTC.

This chain connects TRBV9 to TRBJ2-5; TRBD2 matches 12 bases. The CDR3 is 17 amino acids. Germline V gene data show CDR1 as SGDLS and CDR2 as YYNGEE. J lost 6 bases, V lost 4 bases, and 13 bases had no gene match. CDR3 nucleotides: TGTGCCAGCAGCCCAGGACTAGCGGGGACTTGGGAGCAGACCCAGTACTTC. Translating it yields CASSPGLAGTWEQTQYF.

This clonotype was seen a few times. The V and J genes are TRBV4-1 and TRBJ1-3; no clear D. CDR3 length: 16 residues. V was pared by 0 bases and J by 4 bases, with 13 bases between. CDR1 and CDR2 from the germline V gene are MGHRA and YSYEKL. The CDR3 loop reads CASSQDAEGLGNTIYF. CDR3 sequence (DNA): TGCGCCAGCAGCCAAGATGCGGAGGGTCTGGGAAACACCATATATTTT.

The chain combines TRBV5-1 with TRBJ1-1, with a possible D match to TRBD1 (5 bases). The length of the CDR3 is 13 residues. CDR1 is SGHRS and CDR2 is YFSETQ in the germline V gene. The germline V and J ends were trimmed by 7 bases and 1 base, with 11 bases remaining between them. The DNA for the CDR3 is TGCGCCAGCCGCAGGGAGTCGAACACTGAAGCTTTCTTT. As protein: CASRRESNTEAFF.

This chain connects TRBV28 to TRBJ2-3; 9 bases align to TRBD1. V lost 7 bases and J lost 3; bases outside the gene matches: 8. The CDR3 runs 15 residues. In germline, CDR1 is MDHEN, CDR2 SYDVKM. This chain's CDR3 is CASTQATGGTDTQYF. The DNA for the CDR3 is TGTGCCAGCACCCAGGCGACAGGGGGGACAGATACGCAGTATTTT.